This T cell receptor (beta chain) was identified in a study of blood T cells in healthy people across ages. At the level of the study: About one barcoded beta molecule per two T cells was the capture yield of template switching. Whole-study findings and limits: Among long-lived donors, naive CD4+ cells were more numerous and diversity higher than in aged donors. Per million T cells, TCR beta diversity dropped roughly linearly as age increased. With naive T cell percentage, TCR beta diversity showed a strong correlation.

With a J-beta primer mix and a sample-barcoded 5' primer, a second PCR ran about 6 to 11 cycles. TCRdb analysed the 5' RACE reads with MiXCR anew, one entry per CDR3 protein. The table includes 1.8 million or so distinct CDR3 sequences, approximately 39% detected once. On this clonotype itself: The target antigen is unknown.

Per germline, CDR1 SGHDN and CDR2 FVKESK. There are 15 residues in the CDR3. The specimen was blood. The clonotype was recovered from a human donor in good health. The V and J genes are TRBV14 and TRBJ2-5; D might be TRBD2 (6 bases). The assigned J gene may be wrong: the sequence end matches TRBJ2-7 better. The CDR3: CASSQVDGTPYEQYF. DNA for the CDR3: TGTGCCAGCAGCCAAGTCGACGGGACTCCCTACGAGCAGTACTTC.